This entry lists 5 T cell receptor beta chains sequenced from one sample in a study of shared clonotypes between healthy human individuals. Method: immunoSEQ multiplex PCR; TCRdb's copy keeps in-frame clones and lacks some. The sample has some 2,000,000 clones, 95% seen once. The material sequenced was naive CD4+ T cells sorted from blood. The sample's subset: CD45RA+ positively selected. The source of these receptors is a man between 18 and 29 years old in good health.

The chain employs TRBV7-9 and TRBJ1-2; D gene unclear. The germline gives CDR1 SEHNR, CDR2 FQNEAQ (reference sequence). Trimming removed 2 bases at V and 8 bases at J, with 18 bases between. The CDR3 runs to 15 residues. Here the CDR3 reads CASSLNLAMTWGYTF. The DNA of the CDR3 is TGTGCCAGCAGCTTAAACCTGGCCATGACTTGGGGCTACACCTTC.

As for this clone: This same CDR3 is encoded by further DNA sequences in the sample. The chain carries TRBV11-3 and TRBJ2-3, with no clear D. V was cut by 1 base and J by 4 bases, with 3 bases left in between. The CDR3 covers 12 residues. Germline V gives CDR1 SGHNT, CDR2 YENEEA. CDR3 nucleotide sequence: TGTGCCAGCAGCTTAGGCCCAGATACGCAGTATTTT. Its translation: CASSLGPDTQYF.

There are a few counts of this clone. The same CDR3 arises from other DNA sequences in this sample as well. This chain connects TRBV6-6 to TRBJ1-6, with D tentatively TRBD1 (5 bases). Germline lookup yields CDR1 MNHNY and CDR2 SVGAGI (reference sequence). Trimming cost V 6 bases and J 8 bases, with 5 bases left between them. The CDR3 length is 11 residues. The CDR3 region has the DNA TGTGCCAGCAGAGGGGATTCACCCCTCCACTTT. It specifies CASRGDSPLHF.

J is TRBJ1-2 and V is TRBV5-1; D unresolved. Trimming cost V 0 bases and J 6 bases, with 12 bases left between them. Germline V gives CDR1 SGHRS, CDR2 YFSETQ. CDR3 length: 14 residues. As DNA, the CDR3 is TGCGCCAGCAGCTTGGAGAGGTCTGATCATGGCTACACCTTC. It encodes CASSLERSDHGYTF.

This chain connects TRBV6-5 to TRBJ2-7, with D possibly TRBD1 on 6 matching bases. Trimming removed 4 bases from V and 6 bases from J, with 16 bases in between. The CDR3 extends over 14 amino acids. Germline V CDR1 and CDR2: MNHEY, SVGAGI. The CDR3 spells CASSSFTGSGEQYF. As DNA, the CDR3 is TGTGCCAGCAGTTCCTTCACAGGGTCGGGCGAGCAGTACTTC.